This T cell receptor beta chain was identified in a study of PD-1 blockade in classical Hodgkin lymphoma (dated by TCRdb to the early 2020s). Turning to the overall study: Nivolumab dosing was 3 mg/kg intravenously every 2 weeks, continuing until either disease progression or unacceptable toxicity. A peripheral blood immune signature of response to PD-1 blockade in classical Hodgkin lymphoma was defined using TCR beta sequencing and CyTOF.

Study-level results and caveats: By C4D1, a significant rise was seen in CD4+ TCR diversity but not in CD8+ TCR diversity (p=0.0027 vs p=0.16), and the rise was most apparent among complete responders (p=0.02). Lower diversity was seen in patients whose nivolumab began less than 1 year after ASCT, and these patients were left out of later analyses so that immune reconstitution would not confound the results. Baseline diversity similar to that of newly diagnosed patients was observed in trial patients achieving complete response, whereas significantly lower diversity was observed in partial responders and progressors. The study was limited to a single clinical trial cohort, and causes of repertoire differences, possibly disease activity or prior therapy, remained undefined. Baseline TCR diversity was reported to be lower in newly diagnosed patients than in healthy donors, and even lower in relapsed/refractory patients.

The time point label here, explained by the study, means: cycle 2 day 1 (C2D1) of nivolumab. Every trial patient had relapsed after autologous stem cell transplantation, and cohorts A, B and C differed in prior brentuximab vedotin exposure. The trial cohort comprised some 60 patients with relapsed/refractory classical Hodgkin lymphoma whose best overall responses were complete response, partial response or progressive disease. Trial patients were treated with single-agent nivolumab in the multi-cohort phase II CheckMate 205 trial. An independent review committee assessed best overall response by applying the 2007 International Working Group response criteria. Trial PBMCs were collected immediately before nivolumab initiation (C1D1) and during therapy at cycle 2 day 1 and cycle 4 day 1. After peripheral blood was drawn into 8 mL Vacutainer Cell Preparation Tubes, PBMCs were isolated by centrifugation and then cryopreserved.

Genomic DNA was extracted with the Qiagen DNeasy kit from unsorted PBMCs and from negatively selected CD4+ and CD8+ fractions. TCR beta CDR3 regions were amplified by immunoSEQ multiplex PCR using primers annealing to V and J segments. A synthetic immune receptor repertoire was used to minimize amplification bias, and any remaining bias was removed computationally after sequencing. For the original study's pipeline: Custom Python scripts were used to quantify repertoire diversity as the Shannon entropy index. Unsorted, CD4+ and CD8+ repertoires were analyzed separately, except in combined analyses where CD4+ and CD8+ sequences were merged in silico. Clonal expansion was defined as at least a 2-fold frequency increase after treatment relative to C1D1, with a pseudocount of 0.5 for undetected baseline clones. Clones with 0 or 1 copy at C1D1 were defined as singleton clones, while clones with 2 or more copies were defined as non-singleton clones. By matching protein sequences in sorted samples from the same patient, clones expanded in unsorted samples were annotated as CD4+, CD8+ or unknown. Wilcoxon tests on paired samples were used to test diversity changes from C1D1 to C4D1. TCRdb's version of the immuneACCESS table is confined to in-frame rearrangements and falls short of the full clone set. An unresolved V gene accounts for under half of the shortfall where checked; the remainder is of unknown origin. V, J and clone size were drawn from that table, and D and trimming were deduced from the DNA. The sample yields 25,000 to 30,000 clones; about four fifths were counted once. The top ten constitute 35% to 45% of the sample.

Remarks on this clone: This receptor's antigen is unknown. Base-call qualities are not available, and no considerably larger clone is one nucleotide away.

Sequencing used peripheral blood mononuclear cells (PBMCs), obtained before the second cycle of nivolumab. The receptor was derived from a human donor with classical Hodgkin lymphoma.

The CDR3 region reads CASRLSGDTQYF. The sequenced DNA is TGTGCCAGCAGACTGTCGGGGGATACGCAGTATTTT. The V and J genes are TRBV2 and TRBJ2-3; the D gene is possibly TRBD2, with 5 bases matching. The junction carries 10 bases between V and J, which are trimmed by 6 bases and 6 bases respectively. Its CDR3 holds 12 amino acids, cysteine through phenylalanine. Only CDR3 DNA remains: 36 bases, in frame from the first base. In the germline V gene, CDR1 corresponds to SNHLY and CDR2 to FYNNEI.